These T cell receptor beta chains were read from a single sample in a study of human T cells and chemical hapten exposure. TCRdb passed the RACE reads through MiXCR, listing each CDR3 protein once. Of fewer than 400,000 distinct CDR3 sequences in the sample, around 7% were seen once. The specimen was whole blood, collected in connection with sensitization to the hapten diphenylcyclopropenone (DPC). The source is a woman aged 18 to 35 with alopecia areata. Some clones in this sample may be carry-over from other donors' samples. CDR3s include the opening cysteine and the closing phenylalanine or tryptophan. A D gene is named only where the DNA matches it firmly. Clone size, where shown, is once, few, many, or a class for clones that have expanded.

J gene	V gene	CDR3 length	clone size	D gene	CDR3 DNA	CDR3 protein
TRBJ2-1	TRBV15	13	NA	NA	TGTGCCACCAGGGGGGGGGCGGACTGGGAGCAGTTCTTC	CATRGGADWEQFF
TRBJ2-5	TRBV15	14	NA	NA	TGTGCCACCAGCAAGGGGGAGGTGCAAGAGACCCAGTACTTC	CATSKGEVQETQYF
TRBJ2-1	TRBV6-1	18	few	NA	TGTGCCAGCAGTGGTCCCTCGGATTTTGGGGCCCCCTACAATGAGCAGTTCTTC	CASSGPSDFGAPYNEQFF
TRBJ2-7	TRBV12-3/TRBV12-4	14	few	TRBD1	TGTGCCAGCAGTTCCCGGACAGGGTCCCACGAGCAGTACTTC	CASSSRTGSHEQYF
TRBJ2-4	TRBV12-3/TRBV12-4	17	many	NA	TGTGCCAGCAGTTTCTCCTGGGGCGGGGTGGCCAAAAACATTCAGTACTTC	CASSFSWGGVAKNIQYF
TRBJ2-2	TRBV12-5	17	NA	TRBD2	TGTGCTAGTGGTTTGGTACTTAGCGGGGGCGACACCGGGGAGCTGTTTTTT	CASGLVLSGGDTGELFF
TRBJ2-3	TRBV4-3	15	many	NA	TGCGCCAGCAGCTTGTGGGGGGGCGAAGCAGATACGCAGTATTTT	CASSLWGGEADTQYF
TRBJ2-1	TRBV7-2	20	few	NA	TGTGCCAGCAGCCGAGGTAGGGGACTTACGGGGATTTCATTTGACAATGAGCAGTTCTTC	CASSRGRGLTGISFDNEQFF
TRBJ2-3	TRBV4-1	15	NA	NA	TGCGCCAGCAGCCCCTCTAGTTTTCCAGCAGATACGCAGTATTTT	CASSPSSFPADTQYF
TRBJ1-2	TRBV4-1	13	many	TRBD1	TGCGCCAGCAGCCAAGAGAGGACAGGCGGCTACACCTTC	CASSQERTGGYTF
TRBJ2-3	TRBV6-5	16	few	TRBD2	TGTGCCAGCAGTTCACTAGCGGCTCAGGCGGTAGATACGCAGTATTTT	CASSSLAAQAVDTQYF
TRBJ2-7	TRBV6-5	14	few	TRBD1	TGTGCCAGCAGCCGCGGGACAGGGGGGCACGAGCAGTACTTC	CASSRGTGGHEQYF
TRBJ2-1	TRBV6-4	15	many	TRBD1	TGTGCCAGCAGTACCGGGACAGAGCCCTACAATGAGCAGTTCTTC	CASSTGTEPYNEQFF
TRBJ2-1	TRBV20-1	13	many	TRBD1	TGCAGTGCCGGGACAGGGGAAGTGAATGAGCAGTTCTTC	CSAGTGEVNEQFF
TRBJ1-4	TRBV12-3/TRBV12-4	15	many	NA	TGTGCCAGCAGTTTAGCGCTGGAGGTTGTCGAAAAACTGTTTTTT	CASSLALEVVEKLFF
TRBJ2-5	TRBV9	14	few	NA	TGTGCCAGCAGCGGCCTGACAGGACAAGAGACCCAGTACTTC	CASSGLTGQETQYF
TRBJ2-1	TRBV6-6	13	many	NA	TGTGCCAGCAGTTACTCTCGAAACAATGAGCAGTTCTTC	CASSYSRNNEQFF
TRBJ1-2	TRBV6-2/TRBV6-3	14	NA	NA	TGTGCCAGCAGTTACGGACGGGTTAACTATGGCTACACCTTC	CASSYGRVNYGYTF
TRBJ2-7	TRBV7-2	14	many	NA	TGTGCCAGCAGCTTAGGAGGCAAACCCTACGAGCAGTACTTC	CASSLGGKPYEQYF
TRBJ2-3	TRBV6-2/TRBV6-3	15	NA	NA	TGTGCCAGCAGCGCCGGGACGGAAGGCACAGATACGCAGTATTTT	CASSAGTEGTDTQYF
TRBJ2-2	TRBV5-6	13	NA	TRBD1	TGTGCCAGCAGGCGGACAGGGGCCGGGGAGCTGTTTTTT	CASRRTGAGELFF
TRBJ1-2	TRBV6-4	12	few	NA	TGTGCCAGCAGTGATGCTGGGGGCCGGGCCACCTTC	CASSDAGGRATF
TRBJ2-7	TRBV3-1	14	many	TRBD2	TGTGCCAGCAGCCAAGGGACTAGCGGGCGGGAGCAGTACTTC	CASSQGTSGREQYF
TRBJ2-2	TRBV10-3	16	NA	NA	TGTGCCATCAGTGAGTCGCGGTCCCGAGTGGGCGGGGAGCTGTTTTTT	CAISESRSRVGGELFF
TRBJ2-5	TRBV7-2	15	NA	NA	TGTGCCAGCAGCTCCGGATGGGGACGCCAAGAGACCCAGTACTTC	CASSSGWGRQETQYF
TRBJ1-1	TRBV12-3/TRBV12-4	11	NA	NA	TGTGCCAGCAGTTGGTTAGTTGAAGCTTTCTTT	CASSWLVEAFF
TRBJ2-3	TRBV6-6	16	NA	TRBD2	TGTGCCAGCAGAAAGGCTAGCGGGGTCAGCACAGATACGCAGTATTTT	CASRKASGVSTDTQYF
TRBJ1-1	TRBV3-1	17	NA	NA	TGTGCCAGCAGCCTTAACCTAGGCGGGGTTGGGGGCACTGAAGCTTTCTTT	CASSLNLGGVGGTEAFF
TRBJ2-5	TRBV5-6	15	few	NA	TGTGCCAGCAGCGTATTCCGGGACTCCCAAGAGACCCAGTACTTC	CASSVFRDSQETQYF
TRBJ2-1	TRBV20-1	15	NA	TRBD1	TGCAGTGCTGAAAAACGACAGGGATGGGGCAATGAGCAGTTCTTC	CSAEKRQGWGNEQFF
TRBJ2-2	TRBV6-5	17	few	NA	TGTGCCAGCAGTTACTCCCGGGACACGGCGAACACCGGGGAGCTGTTTTTT	CASSYSRDTANTGELFF
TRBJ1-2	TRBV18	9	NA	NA	TGTGCCAGCTCCCCCCCTCACACCTTC	CASSPPHTF
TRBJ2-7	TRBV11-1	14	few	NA	TGTGCCAGCAGCTTACCTAGTGGAGGAGGAGAGCAGTACTTC	CASSLPSGGGEQYF
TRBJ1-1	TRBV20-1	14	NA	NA	TGCAGTGCTCGGAACAGGGTCTTGGTCACTGAAGCTTTCTTT	CSARNRVLVTEAFF
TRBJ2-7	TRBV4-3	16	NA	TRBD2	TGCGCCAGCAGCCACGCACTGGGGGGGTCTAAAGGCGAGCAGTACTTC	CASSHALGGSKGEQYF
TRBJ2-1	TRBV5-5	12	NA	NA	TGTGCCAGCAGCCCTTATTTACGTGAGCAGTTCTTC	CASSPYLREQFF
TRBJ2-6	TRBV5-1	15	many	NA	TGCGCCAGCAGCTTGGAGGGGTCTGGGGCCAACGTCCTGACTTTC	CASSLEGSGANVLTF
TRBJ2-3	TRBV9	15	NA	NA	TGTGCCAGCAGCAAGAGGTACGGAAGCACAGATACGCAGTATTTT	CASSKRYGSTDTQYF
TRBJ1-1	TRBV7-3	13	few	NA	TGTGCCAGCAGCTTAACCGAGGGGACTGAAGCTTTCTTT	CASSLTEGTEAFF
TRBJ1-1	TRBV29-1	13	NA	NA	TGCAGCGTTGGTGGACTAACAGGGATTGAAGCTTTCTTT	CSVGGLTGIEAFF